This T cell receptor beta chain was identified in a study of blood T cell repertoires in COVID-19. Authors' data handling: Amplification of reference gene primers was used by the study to estimate nucleated cell counts. Method: immunoSEQ multiplex PCR; TCRdb's copy keeps in-frame clones and lacks some. V, J and clone size were drawn from that table, and D and trimming were deduced from the DNA. The sample records under 40,000 clones, 70% to 90% being singletons. Per germline, CDR1 MNHEY and CDR2 SVGAGI. With 6 bases removed from V and 6 bases from J, the gap between germline ends came to 15 bases. There are 13 residues in the CDR3.

Material: peripheral blood. The TCR comes from a man aged 70-80 years with active COVID-19. The chain employs TRBV6-5 and TRBJ2-7; D is perhaps TRBD2 (5 bases). The CDR3: CASRAPREGEQYF. CDR3 bases: TGTGCCAGCAGGGCCCCCCGAGAGGGCGAGCAGTACTTC.